A selection of T cell receptor beta chains follows, all from one sample in a study of shared clonotypes between healthy human individuals. Measured with immunoSEQ multiplex PCR; TCRdb has only the in-frame clones, and not every one. The data hold about 2 million clones, with about 94% observed a single time. Material for sequencing was naive CD8+ T cells sorted from blood. Receptors originate from a man between 18 and 35 years old in good health. Both conserved end residues are part of each CDR3. Fields, in order: clone size, J gene, V gene, D gene, CDR3 DNA, CDR3 protein. The D gene is left open where the match is weak. Where a row states a size, it is once, few, many or the class of an expanded clone; other rows omit it.

>.|TRBJ2-7|TRBV11-2|.
TGTGCCAGCAGCTTAGATCCTGAATGGGCTAGCTCCTACGAGCAGTACTTC
CASSLDPEWASSYEQYF
>.|TRBJ1-2|TRBV27|.
TGTGCCAGCAGTTCATCAGGGTTTGGCTACACCTTC
CASSSSGFGYTF
>.|TRBJ1-5|TRBV9|.
TGTGCCAGCAGCGTAGATGGTCAGCCCCAGCATTTT
CASSVDGQPQHF
>.|TRBJ2-3|TRBV13|TRBD2
TGTGCCAGCAGCTCCATGACTAGCGGGAGTACAGATACGCAGTATTTT
CASSSMTSGSTDTQYF
>.|TRBJ2-1|TRBV9|.
TGTGCCAGCAGCGTAGACGGCGGTAGCTCCTACAATGAGCAGTTCTTC
CASSVDGGSSYNEQFF
>once|TRBJ2-7|TRBV13|TRBD1
TGTGCCAGCAGCCACGACAGGGGCTCCTACGAGCAGTACTTC
CASSHDRGSYEQYF
>.|TRBJ2-3|TRBV2|TRBD2
TGTGCCAGCAGTGAGCATATCGGGAGGATCAGCACAGATACGCAGTATTTT
CASSEHIGRISTDTQYF
>.|TRBJ2-7|TRBV6-1|TRBD2
TGTGCCAGCAGTGGATGGACTAGCGACCACTACGAGCAGTACTTC
CASSGWTSDHYEQYF
>.|TRBJ1-1|TRBV5-4|TRBD1
TGTGCCAGCAGCATCCAGGGGGGGAACACTGAAGCTTTCTTT
CASSIQGGNTEAFF
>few|TRBJ2-1|TRBV5-4|.
TGTGCCAGCAGCTTGGGAAACAATGAGCAGTTCTTC
CASSLGNNEQFF
>.|TRBJ1-2|TRBV15|.
TGTGCCACCAGCCCGGCAGACAACTATGGCTACACCTTC
CATSPADNYGYTF
>.|TRBJ1-4|TRBV4-1|.
TGCGCCAGCAGCCAAACTAATGAAAAACTGTTTTTT
CASSQTNEKLFF
>once|TRBJ2-5|TRBV7-9|TRBD1
TGTGCCAGCAGCTTACTCGACAGGGGGCTTCAGGAGACCCAGTACTTC
CASSLLDRGLQETQYF
>.|TRBJ2-7|TRBV18|.
TGTGCCAGCTCACCAGGGGTTCCCTACGAGCAGTACTTC
CASSPGVPYEQYF
>.|TRBJ2-2|TRBV5-1|TRBD2
TGCGCCAGCAGCTTGGCGTTAGCGGGAGTAAGAACCGGGGAGCTGTTTTTT
CASSLALAGVRTGELFF
>.|TRBJ2-7|TRBV7-2|.
TGTGCCAGCAGCTTATTTATCTACGAGCAGTACTTC
CASSLFIYEQYF
>.|TRBJ2-5|TRBV6-6|.
TGTGCCAGCACCCCAGCCCAGGGGCCGGGGACCCAGTACTTC
CASTPAQGPGTQYF
>.|TRBJ2-3|TRBV7-9|TRBD2
TGTGCCAGCAGCTTAGCTACCGGGGGGGATACGCAGTATTTT
CASSLATGGDTQYF
>.|TRBJ2-7|TRBV5-6|.
TGTGCCAGCAGCCGGACGGACAGTTCCTACGAGCAGTACTTC
CASSRTDSSYEQYF
>.|TRBJ1-2|TRBV6-5|.
TGTGCCAGCAGTTACCACGGACTCTCCTCCTATGGCTACACCTTC
CASSYHGLSSYGYTF
>.|TRBJ2-2|TRBV27|.
TGTGCCAGCAGTTTAAACTCGGGACATAACACCGGGGAGCTGTTTTTT
CASSLNSGHNTGELFF
>once|TRBJ2-3|TRBV4-3|.
TGCGCCAGCAGCCGAAGTACGGCAGATACGCAGTATTTT
CASSRSTADTQYF
>.|TRBJ2-1|TRBV7-2|.
TGTGCCAGCAGCCGCACCCCCGTGGGACTCAACTCCTACAATGAGCAGTTCTTC
CASSRTPVGLNSYNEQFF
>.|TRBJ1-1|TRBV27|.
TGTGCCAGCAGTCCCCCGGGAGGTGGGACTGAAGCTTTCTTT
CASSPPGGGTEAFF
>.|TRBJ2-7|TRBV6-5|TRBD1
TGTGCCAGCAGTTACCCCACAGGGGGAACCTACGAGCAGTACTTC
CASSYPTGGTYEQYF
>.|TRBJ2-5|TRBV6-5|.
TGTGCCAGCAGTTACCTCGAAGAGACCCAGTACTTC
CASSYLEETQYF
>.|TRBJ1-6|TRBV19|.
TGTGCCAGTAGTATCGGACAGATGAAATCCTATAATTCACCCCTCCACTTT
CASSIGQMKSYNSPLHF
>once|TRBJ2-7|TRBV6-6|TRBD1
TGTGCCAGCACCCCACGGGACAGGCCTTACGAGCAGTACTTC
CASTPRDRPYEQYF
>.|TRBJ1-4|TRBV5-6|.
TGTGCCAGCAGCGAGGACCTAAATGAAAAACTGTTTTTT
CASSEDLNEKLFF
>.|TRBJ1-1|TRBV13|TRBD1
TGTGCCAGCAGCTCGACGGGACAGGGGGCTTTGAACACTGAAGCTTTCTTT
CASSSTGQGALNTEAFF
>once|TRBJ1-1|TRBV27|.
TGTGCCAGCAGTATCGGTTTGAACACTGAAGCTTTCTTT
CASSIGLNTEAFF
>.|TRBJ2-4|TRBV4-3|.
TGCGCCAGCAGCCAAGCGGACGGGGATGCAAACATTCAGTACTTC
CASSQADGDANIQYF
>once|TRBJ2-1|TRBV5-6|.
TGTGCCAGCAGCTTGTCAGTCTCCTTCTACAATGAGCAGTTCTTC
CASSLSVSFYNEQFF
>.|TRBJ2-7|TRBV6-1|TRBD2
TGTGCCAGCAGTGAAGGATTAGCGGGGGGGCCCCACGAGCAGTACTTC
CASSEGLAGGPHEQYF
>once|TRBJ1-3|TRBV4-1|.
TGCGCCAGCAGCCAAGATCTTTTCTCTGGAAACACCATATATTTT
CASSQDLFSGNTIYF
>.|TRBJ2-7|TRBV30|.
TGTGCCTGGTCCCTTAGCGGGTTCGACAGGGAGCAGTACTTC
CAWSLSGFDREQYF
>.|TRBJ1-5|TRBV15|.
TGTGCCACCAGCAGAGAAGGGGGGGGTCCTCAGCCCCAGCATTTT
CATSREGGGPQPQHF
>.|TRBJ1-3|TRBV5-1|.
TGCGCCAGCAGCTTGGAGGGACTCTCTGGAAACACCATATATTTT
CASSLEGLSGNTIYF
>.|TRBJ1-2|TRBV5-1|TRBD1
TGCGCCAGCAGACCTACAGGGGGCGACTATAGATTGGTTGACTATGGCTACACCTTC
CASRPTGGDYRLVDYGYTF
>.|TRBJ2-1|TRBV14|TRBD2
TGTGCCAGCAGCCGACTAGCGGGGACCCCCACGCCCTACAATGAGCAGTTCTTC
CASSRLAGTPTPYNEQFF
>.|TRBJ2-5|TRBV30|.
TGTGCCTGGAGTGTACCGGGGCTTCAAGAGACCCAGTACTTC
CAWSVPGLQETQYF
>.|TRBJ2-3|TRBV9|TRBD1
TGTGCCAGCAGCGAGACAGGGGGCGCATGGGATACGCAGTATTTT
CASSETGGAWDTQYF